These T cell receptor beta chains were read from a single sample in a study of sequential checkpoint blockade in melanoma. Using immunoSEQ multiplex PCR, the repertoire was profiled, and TCRdb retains in-frame clones only, with some absent. Among around 9,300 clones listed, 25% to 30% were seen once. The sample consisted of tumor tissue (inferred from file names), taken from a patient given nivolumab and ipilimumab in sequence. All receptors come from a human donor with melanoma. CDR3s include the opening cysteine and the closing phenylalanine or tryptophan. D genes are given only for firm matches. Not all rows give a size; the values are once, few, many and, for expanded clones, a class.

D gene	clone size	J gene	V gene	CDR3 protein	CDR3 DNA
-	many	TRBJ1-2	TRBV11-3	CASTLLVGNYGYTF	TGTGCCAGCACCTTGTTGGTGGGAAACTATGGCTACACCTTC
-	many	TRBJ2-5	TRBV11-3	CASSRIGGSETQYF	TGTGCCAGCAGCCGGATAGGGGGATCGGAGACCCAGTACTTC
-	medium-sized	TRBJ2-2	TRBV11-3	CASSPGLNTGELFF	TGTGCCAGCAGCCCGGGACTTAACACCGGGGAGCTGTTTTTT
TRBD1	many	TRBJ1-2	TRBV10-3	CAISEGQGGYGYTF	TGTGCCATCAGTGAGGGACAGGGGGGCTATGGCTACACCTTC
TRBD1	few	TRBJ1-6	TRBV11-3	CASSLYGTGDSPLHF	TGTGCCAGCAGCCTATACGGGACAGGGGATTCACCCCTCCACTTT
-	-	TRBJ2-5	TRBV28	CASIQRGQETQYF	TGTGCCAGCATCCAACGGGGTCAAGAGACCCAGTACTTC
TRBD1	-	TRBJ1-4	TRBV11-3	CASSLDPQGAGNEKLFF	TGTGCCAGCAGCTTAGATCCGCAGGGGGCTGGGAATGAAAAACTGTTTTTT
-	few	TRBJ1-2	TRBV7-5	CASRRTGGDYGYTF	TGTGCCAGCAGGAGGACAGGGGGCGACTATGGCTACACCTTC
-	-	TRBJ2-3	TRBV6-7	CAISVADTQYF	TGTGCCATCAGTGTAGCAGATACGCAGTATTTT
-	-	TRBJ2-3	TRBV11-3	CASSLDPATDTQYF	TGTGCCAGCAGCTTAGATCCCGCGACAGATACGCAGTATTTT
-	-	TRBJ1-1	TRBV14	CASSRMSANTEAFF	TGTGCCAGCAGCCGAATGTCAGCGAACACTGAAGCTTTCTTT
-	few	TRBJ2-3	TRBV18	CASSARGGSSTDTQYF	TGTGCCAGCTCAGCGCGTGGGGGTTCTAGCACAGATACGCAGTATTTT
TRBD2	few	TRBJ2-2	TRBV6-8	CASSYSLAGLFTGELFF	TGTGCCAGCAGTTACTCGTTAGCGGGGTTGTTCACCGGGGAGCTGTTTTTT
TRBD2	-	TRBJ2-1	TRBV18	CASSPDGGYNEQFF	TGTGCCAGCTCCCCCGACGGGGGGTACAATGAGCAGTTCTTC
TRBD2	few	TRBJ2-3	TRBV4-1	CASSPGTSLHTQYF	TGCGCCAGCAGCCCAGGGACTAGCCTTCATACGCAGTATTTT
TRBD1	few	TRBJ2-1	TRBV11-3	CASSLKQGADEQFF	TGTGCCAGCAGCCTAAAACAGGGGGCCGATGAGCAGTTCTTC
-	-	TRBJ2-1	TRBV5-1	CASSLGVGGNNEQFF	TGCGCCAGCAGCTTGGGAGTGGGGGGTAACAATGAGCAGTTCTTC
-	few	TRBJ2-2	TRBV7-2	CASRKGNTGELFF	TGTGCCAGCAGGAAAGGGAACACCGGGGAGCTGTTTTTT
-	few	TRBJ2-6	TRBV6-8	CASRQSSGANVLTF	TGTGCCAGCAGGCAGTCCTCTGGGGCCAACGTCCTGACTTTC
TRBD2	many	TRBJ2-2	TRBV11-3	CASGQTSGGADGELFF	TGTGCCAGCGGACAGACTAGCGGGGGGGCCGACGGGGAGCTGTTTTTT
-	-	TRBJ1-1	TRBV10-3	CAISESKSGQNTEAFF	TGTGCCATCAGTGAGTCTAAGTCGGGACAGAACACTGAAGCTTTCTTT
-	-	TRBJ1-1	TRBV11-3	CASRNMGRFNTEAFF	TGTGCCAGCAGGAACATGGGGAGATTCAACACTGAAGCTTTCTTT
-	few	TRBJ1-2	TRBV9	CASSVPPQGWANYGYTF	TGTGCCAGCAGCGTACCACCACAGGGCTGGGCTAACTATGGCTACACCTTC
-	few	TRBJ1-1	TRBV6-8	CASSDRLGTEAFF	TGTGCCAGCAGCGACAGGCTGGGCACTGAAGCTTTCTTT
-	few	TRBJ2-3	TRBV9	CASSPPTDTQYF	TGTGCCAGCAGCCCTCCCACAGATACGCAGTATTTT
-	-	TRBJ2-5	TRBV6-8	CASPAGKETQYF	TGTGCCAGTCCCGCAGGGAAAGAGACCCAGTACTTC
-	-	TRBJ2-1	TRBV9	CASSTYRLGPRRSNEQFF	TGTGCCAGCAGCACATATAGGTTGGGACCCCGGAGGTCCAATGAGCAGTTCTTC
TRBD1	-	TRBJ1-5	TRBV19	CASDAGTGAYSNQPQHF	TGTGCCAGTGATGCCGGGACAGGGGCCTATAGCAATCAGCCCCAGCATTTT
-	-	TRBJ1-2	TRBV11-3	CASSSRFGIMGYGYTF	TGTGCCAGCAGCTCGAGGTTCGGGATTATGGGCTATGGCTACACCTTC
TRBD2	-	TRBJ2-3	TRBV9	CASTNLAGNPDTQYF	TGTGCCAGCACCAATTTAGCGGGGAACCCAGATACGCAGTATTTT
TRBD2	many	TRBJ2-1	TRBV11-3	CASSQLLAEIYNEQFF	TGTGCCAGCAGCCAACTACTAGCGGAGATATACAATGAGCAGTTCTTC
-	few	TRBJ2-2	TRBV6-8	CASMRSTGELFF	TGTGCCAGCATGAGGTCCACCGGGGAGCTGTTTTTT
TRBD1	-	TRBJ1-2	TRBV10-3	CAISESGGPSSYGYTF	TGTGCCATCAGTGAGTCAGGGGGCCCTTCCTCCTATGGCTACACCTTC
-	-	TRBJ2-3	TRBV6-8	CASSFRGRDTQYF	TGTGCCAGCAGTTTCAGGGGCAGGGATACGCAGTATTTT
-	-	TRBJ1-3	TRBV5-1	CASSLAGPHFSGNTIYF	TGCGCCAGCAGCTTGGCGGGGCCTCATTTCTCTGGAAACACCATATATTTT
-	-	TRBJ1-1	TRBV7-2	CASNQRIDTEAFF	TGTGCCAGCAACCAAAGGATAGACACTGAAGCTTTCTTT
-	-	TRBJ1-1	TRBV18	CASSTEQNTEAFF	TGTGCCAGCTCAACTGAACAAAACACTGAAGCTTTCTTT